This T cell receptor (beta chain) was documented in a study of blood T cell repertoires in COVID-19. The overall study: T cells, B-cell-depleted T cells, or PBMCs provided the cDNA or gDNA that served as material.

The germline gives CDR1 SGHVS, CDR2 FNYEAQ. The length of the CDR3 is 16 residues. J was trimmed by 9 bases and V by 1 base; bases with no gene match: 11. Libraries were prepared by immunoSEQ multiplex PCR; TCRdb keeps only in-frame clonotypes and omits some of them. The sample lists about 15,000 clones, around 88% occurring once. Sequenced input: peripheral blood. The V and J genes are TRBV7-6 and TRBJ2-1, with 8 bases lining up with TRBD1. The source is a human donor in a cohort sampled during active COVID-19. The CDR3 loop reads CASSLGRTGNSGEQFF. The CDR3 DNA reads as TGTGCCAGCAGCTTAGGTAGGACAGGGAATTCTGGTGAGCAGTTCTTC.